Sequencing of this T cell receptor (beta chain) was carried out in a study of blood T cell repertoires in COVID-19. Background on the study: Samples representing acute and convalescent COVID-19 were sourced from the United States, Italy and Spain. T cells, B-cell-depleted T cells, or PBMCs supplied cDNA or gDNA.

The repertoire was sequenced with immunoSEQ multiplex PCR; TCRdb's copy has only in-frame clones and lacks some. Of approximately 300,000 clones in the sample, 70% to 90% were seen once. The CDR3 spans 14 residues. The germline V gene encodes CDR1 MNHEY and CDR2 SMNVEV (reference sequence). Germline trimming cut 4 bases from V and 8 bases from J; bases unmatched to any gene: 7. The sequence was collected from a man aged 30 to 39 who had recovered from COVID-19. Sample: PBMCs or T cells enriched from blood (not recorded which). V gene TRBV27 combines with J gene TRBJ2-1; 8 nucleotides line up with TRBD1. Here the CDR3 DNA reads TGTGCCAGCAGTTGGACAGGGTCTACCTATGAGCAGTTCTTC. Amino acid sequence: CASSWTGSTYEQFF.